Following are 13 T cell receptor beta chains from one sample sequenced in a study of control samples from healthy donors and cancer patients. The table came from immunoSEQ multiplex PCR; TCRdb's copy has only in-frame clones and leaves some out. Of more than 95,000 clones listed, 80% to 90% were seen once; the top ten hold approximately 1%. The material sequenced was PBMCs. The receptors were gathered from a woman aged 50 to 65 with colorectal cancer.

The rearrangement links TRBV28 to TRBJ2-7, with D possibly being TRBD1 (5 bases). The CDR3 covers 13 residues. Germline V CDR1 and CDR2: MDHEN, SYDVKM. Trimming took off 6 bases at V and 2 bases at J, with 11 bases between the two ends. CDR3 DNA: TGTGCCAGCAGCAGGGTTCCACCCTACGAGCAGTACTTC. Amino acid sequence: CASSRVPPYEQYF.

The chain employs TRBV25-1 and TRBJ2-7, with D uncertain. Trimming stripped 1 base from V and 4 bases from J, with 20 bases between. Germline CDR1 reads MGHDK; CDR2 reads SYGVNS. There are 17 residues in the CDR3. CDR3 coding DNA: TGTGCCAGCAGTGAATCTAGGGCTGTTGGCAGGATTTACGAGCAGTACTTC. Translating gives CASSESRAVGRIYEQYF.

The V call is TRBV29-1, the J call TRBJ1-1; D is uncertain. There are 12 residues in the CDR3. CDR1 and CDR2 from the germline V gene are SQVTM and ANQGSEA. V lost 3 bases and J lost 2, with 7 bases in between. Here the CDR3 reads CSVEGGNTEAFF. The CDR3 DNA reads as TGCAGCGTTGAGGGAGGAAACACTGAAGCTTTCTTT.

The chain joins TRBV7-3 to TRBJ1-3; the D is unclear. CDR1 and CDR2 (germline): SGHTA, FQGTGA. The CDR3 contains 13 residues. V lost 6 bases to trimming and J lost 2 bases, with 8 bases between them. CDR3 loop: CASRADAGNTIYF. The CDR3 region has the DNA TGTGCCAGCAGGGCCGATGCTGGAAACACCATATATTTT.

The J gene is TRBJ1-5, the V gene TRBV28; 10 bases match TRBD1. The CDR3 runs to 17 residues. Trimming at V came to 5 bases and at J to 8 bases, leaving 15 bases not matched to a gene. Germline values: CDR1 MDHEN, CDR2 SYDVKM. CDR3 amino acids: CASSPITGTGALEPQHF. CDR3 DNA: TGTGCCAGCAGTCCAATTACCGGGACAGGGGCTCTCGAGCCCCAGCATTTT.

This chain uses TRBV15 with TRBJ2-1; 8 nucleotides align to TRBD2. V was pared by 0 bases and J by 6 bases, with 7 bases of the junction left unmatched. CDR3 length equals 16 residues. Germline CDR1 reads LNHNV; CDR2 reads YYDKDF (reference sequence). This CDR3 reads CATSRDRALAGNEQFF. In nucleotides, the CDR3 is TGTGCCACCAGCAGAGATAGGGCCCTAGCGGGCAATGAGCAGTTCTTC.

This chain joins TRBV4-1 and TRBJ2-7, with D possibly matching TRBD2 (5 bases). The CDR3 sequence is 13 residues long. Germline V gene sequence: CDR1 MGHRA, CDR2 YSYEKL. V was clipped by 3 bases and J by 3 bases, with 9 bases between them. The CDR3 DNA reads TGCGCCAGCAGCCACTTTGGAGGCTACGAGCAGTACTTC. Protein: CASSHFGGYEQYF.

In the case of this clone: Other DNA sequences of this sample code for an identical CDR3. This chain links TRBV6-5 with TRBJ1-3; D is unresolved. Trimming removed 2 bases from V and 0 bases from J, with 5 bases in between. CDR1 and CDR2 from the germline V gene are MNHEY and SVGAGI. CDR3 length equals 14 residues. In nucleotides, the CDR3 is TGTGCCAGCAGTTACGACGGCTCTGGAAACACCATATATTTT. This encodes CASSYDGSGNTIYF.

This clone was recorded a few times. The chain employs TRBV7-2 and TRBJ2-7; D is possibly TRBD2 (6 bases). Germline lookup yields CDR1 SGHTA and CDR2 FQGNSA. V was cut by 11 bases and J by 0 bases, with 14 bases left in between. The CDR3 spans 13 residues. CDR3 region: CAYRDLSSYEQYF. As DNA, the CDR3 is TGTGCCTATAGGGACTTGAGCTCCTACGAGCAGTACTTC.

The chain joins TRBV10-3 to TRBJ1-1, with TRBD1 matching over 8 bases. The CDR3 runs to 14 residues. Losses at the gene ends were 7 bases for V and 3 bases for J; bases not matched to a gene: 7. The germline V gene encodes CDR1 ENHRY and CDR2 SYGVKD. CDR3: CAINNQQGDTEAFF. In DNA, the CDR3 is TGTGCCATCAACAACCAACAGGGGGACACTGAAGCTTTCTTT.

The sample holds a few counts of this clone. The V call is TRBV15, the J call TRBJ1-1, with D unresolved. Germline V gene data show CDR1 as LNHNV and CDR2 as YYDKDF (reference sequence). The V gene lost 8 bases and the J gene lost 0 bases, with 7 bases spanning the gap. The CDR3 contains 12 residues. The CDR3 spells CATEGLNTEAFF. For the CDR3, the DNA is TGTGCCACCGAGGGCTTGAACACTGAAGCTTTCTTT.

This chain connects TRBV9 to TRBJ2-3; D may be TRBD1 or TRBD2 (6 bases each). With 3 bases removed from V and 1 base from J, the gap between germline ends came to 18 bases. There are 17 residues in the CDR3. CDR1 SGDLS and CDR2 YYNGEE come from the germline V gene. CDR3 bases: TGTGCCAGCAGCGGCCGTGTTGGAGGGGGTGGCACAGATACGCAGTATTTT. Its protein is CASSGRVGGGGTDTQYF.

In nucleotides, the CDR3 is TGTGCCTGTTCGCCCGAGACGGGGAACACTGAAGCTTTCTTT. Its protein product is CACSPETGNTEAFF. The V gene is TRBV30, the J gene TRBJ1-1; D call uncertain. The CDR3 consists of 14 residues. Looked up from germline, CDR1 is GTSNPN and CDR2 is SVGIG (reference sequence). V shed 6 bases and J shed 1 base, with 15 bases lying between them.